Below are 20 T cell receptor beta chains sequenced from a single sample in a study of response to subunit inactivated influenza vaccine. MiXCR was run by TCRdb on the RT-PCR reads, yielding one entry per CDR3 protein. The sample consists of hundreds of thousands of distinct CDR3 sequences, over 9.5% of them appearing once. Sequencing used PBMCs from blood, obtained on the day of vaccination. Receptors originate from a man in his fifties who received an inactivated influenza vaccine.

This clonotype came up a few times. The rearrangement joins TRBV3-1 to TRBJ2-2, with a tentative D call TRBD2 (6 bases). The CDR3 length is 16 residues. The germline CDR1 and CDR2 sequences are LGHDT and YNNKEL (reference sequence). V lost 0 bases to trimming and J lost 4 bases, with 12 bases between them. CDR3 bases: TGTGCCAGCAGCCAAGAGGGGCTAGCGAGCACCGGGGAGCTGTTTTTT. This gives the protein CASSQEGLASTGELFF.

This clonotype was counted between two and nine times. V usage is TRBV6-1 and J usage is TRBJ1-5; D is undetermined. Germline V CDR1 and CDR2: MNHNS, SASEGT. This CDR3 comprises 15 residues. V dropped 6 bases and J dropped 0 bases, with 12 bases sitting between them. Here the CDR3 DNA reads TGTGCCAGCAGCAAACAGAGTAATAGCAATCAGCCCCAGCATTTT. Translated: CASSKQSNSNQPQHF.

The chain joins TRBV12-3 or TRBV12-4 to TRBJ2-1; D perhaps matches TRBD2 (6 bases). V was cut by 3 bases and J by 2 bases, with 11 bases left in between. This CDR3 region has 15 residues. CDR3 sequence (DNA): TGTGCCAGCAGTTTCAGTCGCGGGACCTACAATGAGCAGTTCTTC. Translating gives CASSFSRGTYNEQFF.

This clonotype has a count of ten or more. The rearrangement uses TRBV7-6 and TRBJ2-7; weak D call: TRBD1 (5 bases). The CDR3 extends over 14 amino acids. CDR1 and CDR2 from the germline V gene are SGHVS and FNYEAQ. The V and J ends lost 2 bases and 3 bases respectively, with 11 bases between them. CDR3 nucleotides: TGTGCCAGCAGCTTAACCTCAGGGTTCTACGAGCAGTACTTC. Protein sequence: CASSLTSGFYEQYF.

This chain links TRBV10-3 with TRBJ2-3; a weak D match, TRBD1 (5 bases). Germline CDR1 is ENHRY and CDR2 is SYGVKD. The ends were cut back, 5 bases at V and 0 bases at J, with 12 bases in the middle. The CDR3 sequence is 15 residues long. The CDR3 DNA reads TGTGCCATCAGTTCCGGACAAGTTAGCACAGATACGCAGTATTTT. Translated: CAISSGQVSTDTQYF.

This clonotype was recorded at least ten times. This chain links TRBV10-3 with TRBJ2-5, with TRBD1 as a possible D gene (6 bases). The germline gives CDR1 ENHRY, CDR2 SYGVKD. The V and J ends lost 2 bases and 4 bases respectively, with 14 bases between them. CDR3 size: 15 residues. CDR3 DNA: TGTGCCATCAGTGAGCCAGCAAGGGGGAGAGAGACCCAGTACTTC. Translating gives CAISEPARGRETQYF.

The CDR3 sequence: CASSLEQATDTQYF. DNA for the CDR3: TGTGCCAGCAGCTTAGAACAGGCCACAGATACGCAGTATTTT. This chain joins TRBV7-9 and TRBJ2-3, with D perhaps TRBD1 (5 bases). V shed 1 base and J shed 2 bases, with 7 bases lying between them. This CDR3 contains 14 residues. Germline CDR1 SEHNR, CDR2 FQNEAQ (reference sequence).

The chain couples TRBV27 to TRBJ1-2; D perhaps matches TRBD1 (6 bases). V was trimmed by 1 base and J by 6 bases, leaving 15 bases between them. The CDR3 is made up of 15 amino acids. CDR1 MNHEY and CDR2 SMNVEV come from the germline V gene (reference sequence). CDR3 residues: CASSLWGQGRDGYTF. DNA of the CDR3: TGTGCCAGCAGTTTATGGGGGCAGGGGCGGGATGGCTACACCTTC.

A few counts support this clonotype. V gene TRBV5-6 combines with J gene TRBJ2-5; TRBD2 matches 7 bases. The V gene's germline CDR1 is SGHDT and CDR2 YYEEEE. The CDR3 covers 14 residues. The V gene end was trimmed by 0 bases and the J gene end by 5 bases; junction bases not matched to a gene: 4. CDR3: CASSLASLAETQYF. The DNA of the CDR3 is TGTGCCAGCAGCTTGGCTTCACTAGCGGAGACCCAGTACTTC.

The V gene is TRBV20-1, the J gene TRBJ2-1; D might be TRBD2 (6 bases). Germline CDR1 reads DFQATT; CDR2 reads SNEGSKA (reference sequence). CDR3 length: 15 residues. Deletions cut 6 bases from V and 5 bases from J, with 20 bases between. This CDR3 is CSATTPGSNHNEQFF. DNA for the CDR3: TGCAGTGCAACCACCCCCGGGAGCAATCACAATGAGCAGTTCTTC.

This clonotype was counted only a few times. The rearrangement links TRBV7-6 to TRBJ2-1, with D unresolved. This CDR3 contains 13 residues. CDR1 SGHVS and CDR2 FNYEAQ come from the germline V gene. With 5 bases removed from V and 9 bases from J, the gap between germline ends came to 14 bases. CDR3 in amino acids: CASSDIVAREQFF. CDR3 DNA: TGTGCCAGCAGCGACATTGTGGCGCGTGAGCAGTTCTTC.

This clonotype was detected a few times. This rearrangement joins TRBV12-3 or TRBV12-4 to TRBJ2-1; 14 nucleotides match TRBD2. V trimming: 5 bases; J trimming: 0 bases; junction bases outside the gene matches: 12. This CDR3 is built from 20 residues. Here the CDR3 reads CASSPRLAGGSYSSYNEQFF. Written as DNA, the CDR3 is TGTGCCAGCAGTCCTCGACTAGCGGGAGGGTCCTATAGCTCCTACAATGAGCAGTTCTTC.

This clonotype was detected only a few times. The CDR3 loop is CATSDPRRANTDTQYF. Here the CDR3 DNA reads TGTGCCACCAGTGACCCCCGACGGGCAAACACAGATACGCAGTATTTT. The chain joins TRBV24-1 to TRBJ2-3; D is unclear. Germline CDR1 and CDR2: KGHDR and SFDVKD. This CDR3 is built from 16 residues. Trimming stripped 4 bases from V and 2 bases from J, with 15 bases between.

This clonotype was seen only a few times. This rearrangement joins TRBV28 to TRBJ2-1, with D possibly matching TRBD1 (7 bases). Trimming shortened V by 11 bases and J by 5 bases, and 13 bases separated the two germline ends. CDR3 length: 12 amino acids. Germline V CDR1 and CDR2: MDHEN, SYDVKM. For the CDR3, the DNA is TGTGCCGCAGGGGGAGGAAACAATGAGCAGTTCTTC. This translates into CAAGGGNNEQFF.

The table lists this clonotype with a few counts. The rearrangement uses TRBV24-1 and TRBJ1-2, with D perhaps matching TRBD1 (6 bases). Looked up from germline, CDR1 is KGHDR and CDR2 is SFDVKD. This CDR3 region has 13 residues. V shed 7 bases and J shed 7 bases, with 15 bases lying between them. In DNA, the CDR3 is TGTGCCACCAGGGACAGCGGGGCCGGTGGCTACACCTTC. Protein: CATRDSGAGGYTF.

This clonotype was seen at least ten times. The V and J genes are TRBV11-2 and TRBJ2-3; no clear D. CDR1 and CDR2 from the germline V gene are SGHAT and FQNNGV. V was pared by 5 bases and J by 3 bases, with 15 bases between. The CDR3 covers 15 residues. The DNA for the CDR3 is TGTGCCAGCAGCCAGAGAGACGGCTCTACAGATACGCAGTATTTT. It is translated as CASSQRDGSTDTQYF.

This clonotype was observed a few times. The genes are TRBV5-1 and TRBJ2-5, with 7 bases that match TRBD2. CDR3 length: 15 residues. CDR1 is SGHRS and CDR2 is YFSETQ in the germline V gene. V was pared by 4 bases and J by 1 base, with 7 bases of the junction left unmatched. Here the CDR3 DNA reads TGCGCCAGCAGCGGGGGATCTAGCGGCCAAGAGACCCAGTACTTC. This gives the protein CASSGGSSGQETQYF.

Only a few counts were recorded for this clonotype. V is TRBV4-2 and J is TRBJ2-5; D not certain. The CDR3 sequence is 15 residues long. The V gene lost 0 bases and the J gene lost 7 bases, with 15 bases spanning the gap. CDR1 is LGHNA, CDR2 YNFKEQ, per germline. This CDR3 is CASSQDNDGSGTQYF. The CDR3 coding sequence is TGTGCCAGCAGCCAAGATAACGACGGGTCCGGGACCCAGTACTTC.

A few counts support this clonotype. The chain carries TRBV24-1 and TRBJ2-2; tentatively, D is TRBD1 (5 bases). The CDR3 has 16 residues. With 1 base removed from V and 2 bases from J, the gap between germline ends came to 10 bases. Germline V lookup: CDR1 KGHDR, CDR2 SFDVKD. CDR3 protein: CATSDLGQGNTGELFF. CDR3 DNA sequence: TGTGCCACCAGTGATTTAGGGCAGGGAAACACCGGGGAGCTGTTTTTT.

For the CDR3, the DNA is TGTGCCAGCAGAAAAGGGACAGCTATCAATCAGCCCCAGCATTTT. Translating it yields CASRKGTAINQPQHF. This chain uses TRBV5-5 with TRBJ1-5; 7 bases are shared with TRBD1. Germline V lookup: CDR1 SGHKS, CDR2 YYEKEE (reference sequence). The CDR3 totals 15 residues. The junction had 8 bases not matched to a gene; V was cut back by 5 bases and J by 3 bases.